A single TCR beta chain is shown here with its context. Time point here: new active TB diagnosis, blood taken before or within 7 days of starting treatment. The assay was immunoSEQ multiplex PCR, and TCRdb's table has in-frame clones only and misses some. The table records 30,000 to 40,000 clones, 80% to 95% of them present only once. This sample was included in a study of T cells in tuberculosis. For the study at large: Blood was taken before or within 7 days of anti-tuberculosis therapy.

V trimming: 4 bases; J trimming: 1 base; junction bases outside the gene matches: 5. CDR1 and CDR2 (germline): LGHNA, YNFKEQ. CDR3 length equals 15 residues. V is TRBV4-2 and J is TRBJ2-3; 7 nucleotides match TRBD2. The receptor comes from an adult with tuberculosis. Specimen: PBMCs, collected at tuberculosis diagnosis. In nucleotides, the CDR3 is TGTGCCAGCAGCCCTACTAGCGCGGGCACAGATACGCAGTATTTT. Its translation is CASSPTSAGTDTQYF.